The 18 T cell receptor beta chains in this list originate from one sample, sequenced in a study of T-cell memory formation after mild COVID-19. TCRdb passed the 5' RACE reads through MiXCR, listing each CDR3 protein once. This sample has 200,000 to 300,000 distinct CDR3 sequences, with 16% found just once. The specimen was PBMCs or a T cell subset sorted from them (not recorded which). The receptors stem from a man aged 18 to 29 who had mild COVID-19 (a few samples of this study predate the infection). Cell type and time point are not known.

This clonotype came up a few times. The rearrangement uses TRBV6-5 and TRBJ2-7, with TRBD1 as a possible D gene (6 bases). The CDR3 runs 13 residues. Germline V CDR1 and CDR2: MNHEY, SVGAGI. V lost 5 bases, J lost 9 bases, and 17 bases lay in between. The CDR3 is CASSAAQGSRQYV. The DNA for the CDR3 is TGTGCCAGCAGTGCGGCACAGGGTTCGAGGCAGTACGTC.

This clonotype has only a few counts. The chain recombines TRBV4-3 with TRBJ2-3; TRBD1 agrees at 7 bases. V shed 4 bases, J shed 3 bases, and the junction held 7 bases outside the gene matches. This CDR3 has 15 residues. The V gene's germline CDR1 is LGHNA and CDR2 YSLEER. The CDR3 protein is CASSRGGEGTDTQYF. In nucleotides, the CDR3 is TGCGCCAGCAGCCGAGGGGGCGAAGGGACAGATACGCAGTATTTT.

V usage is TRBV6-5 and J usage is TRBJ2-4; D is possibly TRBD1 or TRBD2 (7 bases each). The CDR3 extends over 16 amino acids. Germline loops: CDR1 MNHEY, CDR2 SVGAGI. The ends were cut back, 6 bases at V and 3 bases at J, with 18 bases in the middle. The CDR3 DNA reads as TGTGCCAGCAGGGCCAGGACAGGACTAGGCAAAAACATTCAGTACTTC. As protein: CASRARTGLGKNIQYF.

V gene TRBV28 combines with J gene TRBJ2-5; 10 nucleotides match TRBD1. This CDR3 spans 15 amino acids. After removal of 3 bases from V and 3 bases from J, the junction contained 4 bases not matched to a gene. Germline V gene lookup returns CDR1 MDHEN and CDR2 SYDVKM. The CDR3 DNA reads as TGTGCCAGCAGTTTGTCCGGGACAGGGGAAGAGACCCAGTACTTC. Translation gives CASSLSGTGEETQYF.

This clonotype was observed a few times. This chain connects TRBV2 to TRBJ1-1; 7 bases are shared with TRBD1. The junction had 17 bases not matched to a gene; V was cut back by 11 bases and J by 8 bases. The germline V gene encodes CDR1 SNHLY and CDR2 FYNNEI. The CDR3 spans 14 residues. This CDR3 reads CAGRTGDSFLEAFF. CDR3 DNA: TGTGCCGGGAGGACAGGAGATTCATTTTTGGAAGCTTTCTTT.

This clonotype was observed a few times. The rearrangement joins TRBV12-5 to TRBJ2-7; 7 bases agree with TRBD2. Per the germline V gene, CDR1 is LGHNT and CDR2 is FRNRAP. The CDR3 length is 15 residues. V shed 4 bases, J shed 3 bases, and the junction held 9 bases outside the gene matches. CDR3 region: CASGSVLWGGYEQYF. As DNA, the CDR3 is TGTGCTAGTGGTTCGGTACTCTGGGGGGGCTACGAGCAGTACTTC.

V is TRBV4-3 and J is TRBJ1-1; weak D call: TRBD1 (6 bases). The germline V and J ends were trimmed by 0 bases and 1 base, with 21 bases remaining between them. The V gene's germline CDR1 is LGHNA and CDR2 YSLEER. This CDR3 spans 19 amino acids. CDR3 coding DNA: TGCGCCAGCAGCCAAGACCCCCTCCGGGACAAGATTTCGAACACTGAAGCTTTCTTT. It codes for CASSQDPLRDKISNTEAFF.

This clonotype turned up a few times. The chain recombines TRBV4-2 with TRBJ2-7, with D possibly being TRBD2 (5 bases). Trimming cost V 0 bases and J 0 bases, with 12 bases left between them. The CDR3 is 16 amino acids. Germline V gene lookup returns CDR1 LGHNA and CDR2 YNFKEQ. The CDR3: CASSQDLLGSSYEQYF. The CDR3 DNA follows: TGTGCCAGCAGCCAAGATCTACTGGGGAGCTCCTACGAGCAGTACTTC.

This clonotype was seen at least ten times. V usage is TRBV5-1 and J usage is TRBJ2-3; a possible D gene is TRBD2 (7 bases). Germline lookup yields CDR1 SGHRS and CDR2 YFSETQ. The length of the CDR3 is 16 residues. Trimming stripped 1 base from V and 2 bases from J, with 14 bases between. In nucleotides, the CDR3 is TGCGCCAGCAGCTTGAGGGTGGGGGGGCCCACAGATACGCAGTATTTT. Protein sequence: CASSLRVGGPTDTQYF.

The CDR3 reads CASSYSGGETQYF. CDR3 bases: TGCGCCAGCAGTTATAGCGGGGGAGAGACCCAGTACTTC. The genes are TRBV5-1 and TRBJ2-5; TRBD2 aligns across 9 bases. Germline V gene data show CDR1 as SGHRS and CDR2 as YFSETQ. The CDR3 has 13 residues. The V segment lost 5 bases and the J segment 4 bases; nucleotides outside the gene matches: 3.

V is TRBV20-1 and J is TRBJ1-6; TRBD1 might be the D (6 bases). The CDR3 consists of 14 residues. Germline V gives CDR1 DFQATT, CDR2 SNEGSKA (reference sequence). The V end was cut by 6 bases, the J end by 7 bases, with 16 bases between. The DNA for the CDR3 is TGCAGTGCAGAACCGGACAGTGAGAATTCACCCCTCCACTTT. This translates into CSAEPDSENSPLHF.

This chain joins TRBV7-9 and TRBJ1-4; D is possibly TRBD1 (5 bases). Trimming removed 1 base at V and 7 bases at J, with 13 bases between. The CDR3 runs to 15 residues. The germline CDR1 and CDR2 sequences are SEHNR and FQNEAQ (reference sequence). CDR3 protein: CASSLEWGPAEKLFF. CDR3 nucleotide sequence: TGTGCCAGCAGCTTAGAATGGGGCCCGGCTGAAAAACTGTTTTTT.

The chain recombines TRBV20-1 with TRBJ2-3, with D possibly being TRBD1 or TRBD2 (6 bases each). The CDR3 spans 14 residues. Germline-derived CDR1 and CDR2 are DFQATT and SNEGSKA (reference sequence). The V end was cut by 6 bases, the J end by 6 bases, with 19 bases between. The CDR3 DNA reads TGCAGTGCCGGGCTCTCAGGGGAGGAGGATACGCAGTATTTT. Encoded protein: CSAGLSGEEDTQYF.

The chain couples TRBV20-1 to TRBJ2-3; TRBD2 might be the D (5 bases). The CDR3 runs 16 residues. Looked up from germline, CDR1 is DFQATT and CDR2 is SNEGSKA (reference sequence). Trimming took off 3 bases at V and 1 base at J, with 17 bases between the two ends. The CDR3 region is CSARRTRVVGTDTQYF. CDR3 DNA: TGCAGTGCTAGGAGGACGAGGGTGGTTGGCACAGATACGCAGTATTTT.

This chain joins TRBV5-5 and TRBJ1-5; 7 nucleotides agree with TRBD1. The CDR3 is 16 amino acids. V was clipped by 4 bases and J by 0 bases; unmatched bases: 7. The germline gives CDR1 SGHKS, CDR2 YYEKEE (reference sequence). CDR3 protein: CASSAKTGYSNQPQHF. For the CDR3, the DNA is TGTGCCAGCAGCGCAAAGACAGGGTATAGCAATCAGCCCCAGCATTTT.

This clonotype came up a few times. The chain recombines TRBV6-5 with TRBJ2-7; D not resolved. The CDR3 covers 13 residues. Looked up from germline, CDR1 is MNHEY and CDR2 is SVGAGI. V gave up 2 bases and J gave up 1 base, with 6 bases separating them. CDR3 sequence: CASSYKASYEQYV. The CDR3 nucleotides are TGTGCCAGCAGTTACAAGGCGTCCTACGAGCAGTACGTC.

The chain couples TRBV3-1 to TRBJ2-2, with D possibly matching TRBD1 (5 bases). V dropped 3 bases and J dropped 4 bases, with 9 bases sitting between them. Germline V gives CDR1 LGHDT, CDR2 YNNKEL (reference sequence). This CDR3 comprises 14 residues. The CDR3, as DNA: TGTGCCAGCAGCCACAAAGGGGTCACCGGGGAGCTGTTTTTT. Amino acid sequence: CASSHKGVTGELFF. The full variable domain, completed using reference TRBV3-1 and TRBJ2-2, is DTAVSQTPKYLVTQMGNDKSIKCEQNLGHDTMYWYKQDSKKFLKIMFSYNNKELIINETVPNRFSPKSPDKAHLNLHINSLELGDSAVYFCASSHKGVTGELFFGEGSRLTVL.

This clonotype has a count of ten or more. The chain is built from TRBV12-3 or TRBV12-4 and TRBJ2-3; no reliable D call. The CDR3 covers 14 residues. Trimming cost V 8 bases and J 5 bases, with 17 bases left between them. The CDR3 protein is CASRIRVAEDTQYF. CDR3 nucleotides: TGTGCCAGCCGGATTAGGGTAGCCGAAGATACGCAGTATTTT.